This T cell receptor (beta chain) was sequenced for a study of T cells of healthy individuals. Germline CDR1 SGDLS, CDR2 YYNGEE. CDR3 length: 15 amino acids. Trimming removed 1 base from V and 3 bases from J; junction bases left unmatched: 6. TCRdb analysed the 5' RACE reads with MiXCR anew, one entry per CDR3 protein. The sample shows more than 85,000 distinct CDR3 sequences, under 20% of them seen only once. This receptor was taken from a human donor in good health. J is TRBJ2-5 and V is TRBV9, with 7 nucleotides matching TRBD2. The CDR3 loop reads CASSVWGLKEETQYF. As DNA, the CDR3 is TGTGCCAGCAGCGTATGGGGACTAAAAGAAGAGACCCAGTACTTC.